This T cell receptor beta chain stems from a study of patients and donors after allogeneic stem cell transplantation. In TCRdb, the RT-PCR reads were re-called with MiXCR into one record per CDR3 protein. The sample includes hundreds of thousands of distinct CDR3 sequences, 16% seen only once; the top ten take around 6.8%. Sequencing was done on a sample of blood, either unsorted or a sorted T cell fraction (not recorded which). This sequence was found in a human donor who was either an allogeneic HSCT recipient or a stem cell or donor lymphocyte infusion donor (not recorded which). It is not recorded whose cells these are; they may come from a transplant donor.

The CDR3 reads CASSPGQGLAQYF. The CDR3 DNA reads TGTGCCAGCTCACCGGGACAGGGGTTAGCGCAGTACTTC. The gene calls are TRBV18 and TRBJ2-7; 10 bases align to TRBD1. CDR3 length equals 13 residues. Looked up from germline, CDR1 is KGHSH and CDR2 is LQKENI. V gave up 3 bases and J gave up 9 bases; unmatched junction bases: 5.